This T cell receptor beta chain was found in a study of control samples from healthy donors and cancer patients. The table came from immunoSEQ multiplex PCR; TCRdb's copy has only in-frame clones and leaves some out. The repertoire includes some 150,000 clones, over 90% of them detected once, and under 2.5% sits in the top ten. The TCR was taken from a man aged 50 to 59 in good health. Sequenced: blood.

The DNA for the CDR3 is TGTGCCACCAGCAGAGGGATAGCGGCGGAGACCCAGTACTTC. This gives the protein CATSRGIAAETQYF. The chain couples TRBV15 to TRBJ2-5, with D possibly matching TRBD2 (6 bases). The CDR3 covers 14 residues. V was clipped by 1 base and J by 5 bases, with 11 bases between them. Germline CDR1 reads LNHNV; CDR2 reads YYDKDF (reference sequence). Using reference TRBV15 and TRBJ2-5 for the parts outside the CDR3, the full variable domain is DAMVIQNPRYQVTQFGKPVTLSCSQTLNHNVMYWYQQKSSQAPKLLFHYYDKDFNNEADTPDNFQSRRPNTSFCFLDIRSPGLGDTAMYLCATSRGIAAETQYFGPGTRLLVL.